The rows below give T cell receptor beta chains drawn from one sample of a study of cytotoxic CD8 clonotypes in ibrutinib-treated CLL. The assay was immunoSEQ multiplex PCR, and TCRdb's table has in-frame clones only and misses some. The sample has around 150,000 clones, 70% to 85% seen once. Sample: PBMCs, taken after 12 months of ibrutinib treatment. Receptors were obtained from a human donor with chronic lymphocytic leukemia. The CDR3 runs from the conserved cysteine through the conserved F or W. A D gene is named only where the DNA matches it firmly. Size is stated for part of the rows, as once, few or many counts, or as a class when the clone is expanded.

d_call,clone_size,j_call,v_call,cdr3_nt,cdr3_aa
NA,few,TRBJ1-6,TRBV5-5,TGTGCCAGCAGCTTGGGCATAAATTCACCCCTCCACTTT,CASSLGINSPLHF
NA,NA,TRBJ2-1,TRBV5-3,TGTGCCAGAAGCTTGCTATCCCAGGGCGACGGATATGAGCAGTTCTTC,CARSLLSQGDGYEQFF
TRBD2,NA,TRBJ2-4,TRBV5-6,TGTGCCAGCTGGGAGGGGTTAGCCAAAAACATTCAGTACTTC,CASWEGLAKNIQYF
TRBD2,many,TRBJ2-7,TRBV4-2,TGTGCCAGCAGCCAAGGTAGCGGGAGCTCCTACGAGCAGTACTTC,CASSQGSGSSYEQYF
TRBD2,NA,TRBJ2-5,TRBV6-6,TGTGCCAGCAGTTACGGGGGGGGGTCGGCGGAGACCCAGTACTTC,CASSYGGGSAETQYF
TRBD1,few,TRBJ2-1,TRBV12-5,TGTGCTAGTGGAAGGGACAGCACCTACAATGAGCAGTTCTTC,CASGRDSTYNEQFF
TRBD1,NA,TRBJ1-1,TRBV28,TGTGCCAGCAGTTCCGGGACAGGGGGACGTGAAGCTTTCTTT,CASSSGTGGREAFF
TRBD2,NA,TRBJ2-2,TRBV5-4,TGTGCCAGCAGCCCTGGGACTAGCGGGATGAACACCGGGGAGCTGTTTTTT,CASSPGTSGMNTGELFF
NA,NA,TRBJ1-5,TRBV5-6,TGTGCCAGCAGCTACTCCGGGACGGGGCAGCCCCAGCATTTT,CASSYSGTGQPQHF
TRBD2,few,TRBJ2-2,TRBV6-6,TGTGCCAGCAGCCCGACGACTAGCGGGAGGACCGGGGAGCTGTTTTTT,CASSPTTSGRTGELFF